Shown below are 26 T cell receptor beta chains from a single sample sequenced in a study of tumor-infiltrating lymphocytes in primary liver carcinoma. Constant-region priming of 500 to 550 ng total RNA yielded TCR beta cDNA. Three nested multiplex PCR rounds, a slightly modified ARM-PCR method, built the TCR beta libraries. PCR rounds one and two used TRBV1-TRBV30 forward primers with a C-beta reverse primer for around 11 cycles each. MiXCR, run by TCRdb on the multiplex PCR reads, gives a single entry per CDR3 protein. The repertoire has about 180,000 distinct CDR3 sequences, 60% of them found once; the top ten carry 72%. Blood RNA was derived from unsorted whole blood, and germline DNA was extracted too. Sequenced material: peripheral blood. The receptors originated from a middle-aged man with primary liver carcinoma and hepatitis B virus infection.

V and J are TRBV6-6 and TRBJ1-2; weak D call: TRBD1 (5 bases). CDR1 and CDR2 (germline): MNHNY, SVGAGI (reference sequence). V dropped 5 bases and J dropped 8 bases, with 18 bases sitting between them. The CDR3 loop spans 14 amino acids. This CDR3 reads CASSAGSMTSGYTF. The CDR3 nucleotides are TGTGCCAGCAGTGCAGGGAGCATGACGTCGGGCTACACCTTC.

This clonotype was seen just once. A read error may produce the germline difference seen at one junction end. V and J are TRBV11-2 and TRBJ2-7; 11 bases match TRBD1. CDR1 is SGHAT and CDR2 is FQNNGV in the germline V gene. The CDR3 runs to 15 residues. The CDR3 DNA is TGTACCAGCAGCCGGACAGGGGGCAGGAGTTACGAGCAGTACTTT. Translated, it gives CTSSRTGGRSYEQYF.

Ten or more counts support this clonotype. The J gene is TRBJ2-7, the V gene TRBV6-5, with TRBD1 identical over 10 bases. The CDR3 spans 16 residues. Trimming removed 0 bases from V and 7 bases from J; junction bases left unmatched: 9. CDR1 and CDR2 (germline): MNHEY, SVGAGI. The CDR3 region has the DNA TGTGCCAGCAGTTACTCTAGGGACAGGGGCCTAGGGGAGCAGTACTTC. This gives the protein CASSYSRDRGLGEQYF.

The chain joins TRBV13 to TRBJ2-3; a weak D match, TRBD1 (5 bases). The CDR3 is 13 residues long. Trimming pared 7 bases from V and 3 bases from J, leaving 11 bases between. Germline V CDR1 and CDR2: PRHDT, FYEKMQ (reference sequence). The CDR3 DNA follows: TGTGCCAGCACCGACAGACTTACAGATACGCAGTATTTT. It is translated as CASTDRLTDTQYF.

This clonotype was picked up a small number of times. This likely comes from a read error, as the CDR3 has no conserved phenylalanine or tryptophan at its end. Because the CDR3's place on the DNA is in doubt, the DNA is left out and the CDR3 is given as listed by TCRdb. The chain uses TRBV11-1 and TRBJ2-1; TRBD2 is the table's D call, not checked against the DNA. The CDR3 is 16 amino acids long, termini counted. Germline V gene data show CDR1 as SGHAT and CDR2 as FQDESV (reference sequence). The CDR3 sequence is CASSSQLAGADNEQFL.

Points on this clonotype: A junction boundary mismatches the germline segment, possibly from a read error. The V call is TRBV11-2, the J call TRBJ1-1; maybe TRBD1 (5 bases). In germline, CDR1 is SGHAT, CDR2 FQNNGV. There are 15 residues in the CDR3. CDR3: CVSSSQAGQNTEAFF. CDR3 bases: TGTGTCAGCAGCTCGCAGGCAGGGCAGAACACTGAAGCTTTCTTT. Full variable domain (rest looked up from reference TRBV11-2 and TRBJ1-1): EAGVAQSPRYKIIEKRQSVAFWCNPISGHATLYWYQQILGQGPKLLIQFQNNGVVDDSQLPKDRFSAERLKGVDSTLKIQPAKLEDSAVYLCVSSSQAGQNTEAFFGQGTRLTVV.

The sample holds one count of this clonotype. At one boundary the junction diverges from the germline segment, which might be a read error. This chain links TRBV11-2 with TRBJ2-2, with TRBD2 as a possible D gene (5 bases). CDR3 length: 16 amino acids. Germline loops: CDR1 SGHAT, CDR2 FQNNGV. DNA of the CDR3: TGTGCCAGCAGCTTAGATTTGGGAACGAACATCGGGGAGCTGTTCTTT. This translates into CASSLDLGTNIGELFF.

This clonotype was detected once. One base away lies a much larger clone, so this may be a sequencing read error. The rearrangement uses TRBV29-1 and TRBJ2-7; 7 bases are a match to TRBD1. Germline CDR1 SQVTM, CDR2 ANQGSEA. This CDR3 is built from 13 residues. The CDR3 reads CGVGPRDSYEQYF. DNA for the CDR3: TGCGGCGTTGGACCTCGGGACAGCTACGAGCAGTACTTC.

This clonotype occurred a few times. The gene calls are TRBV6-5 and TRBJ1-5; D gene unclear. Germline-derived CDR1 and CDR2 are MNHEY and SVGAGI. V dropped 5 bases and J dropped 6 bases, with 14 bases sitting between them. The CDR3 has 14 residues. Here the CDR3 DNA reads TGTGCCAGCAGTCCACAGCGTATCGGTCAGCCCCAGCATTTT. This translates into CASSPQRIGQPQHF.

As for this clonotype: No conserved phenylalanine or tryptophan is present at the end of the CDR3, so a read error is the likely explanation. The V gene is TRBV6-5, the J gene TRBJ2-4; no clear D gene. This CDR3 has 17 amino acids. Germline CDR1 is MNHEY and CDR2 is SVGAGI. Trimming stripped 2 bases from V and 0 bases from J, with 14 bases between. The CDR3 nucleotides read TGTGCCAGCAGTTACGACCATCGAGCCGTAGCCAAAAACATTCAGTACCTC. Residues: CASSYDHRAVAKNIQYL.

CDR3 coding DNA: TGTGCCAGCAGCCAAGAGCGGAACCCGGCACAAGAGACCCAGTACTTC. Protein: CASSQERNPAQETQYF. This chain links TRBV4-2 with TRBJ2-5, with D uncertain. The V end was cut by 0 bases, the J end by 2 bases, with 13 bases between. The CDR3 covers 16 residues. Looked up from germline, CDR1 is LGHNA and CDR2 is YNFKEQ.

This clonotype is judged medium-sized (0.01 to 0.1%). The chain is built from TRBV12-3 or TRBV12-4 and TRBJ2-1, with TRBD1 matching over 9 bases. J was trimmed by 7 bases and V by 6 bases; bases with no gene match: 4. This CDR3 comprises 13 residues. The CDR3 DNA reads TGTGCCAGCAGCACGGACAGGGGTAATGAGCAGTTCTTC. Its translation is CASSTDRGNEQFF.

CDR3 protein: CASSQGIPRVHEQFF. The CDR3 nucleotides are TGTGCCAGCAGCCAAGGCATCCCCAGGGTCCATGAGCAGTTCTTC. The chain employs TRBV14 and TRBJ2-1; tentative D call: TRBD1 (5 bases). Trimming took off 1 base at V and 8 bases at J, with 15 bases between the two ends. This CDR3 region has 15 residues. CDR1 and CDR2 from the germline V gene are SGHDN and FVKESK.

In this sample, this clonotype turned up a few times. The rearrangement uses TRBV12-3 or TRBV12-4 and TRBJ2-2; D may be TRBD1 (6 bases). The CDR3 is 16 amino acids. With 6 bases removed from V and 7 bases from J, the gap between germline ends came to 21 bases. The CDR3 protein is CASSPTPRGTGGELFF. The CDR3 coding sequence is TGTGCCAGCAGCCCGACACCCAGGGGTACAGGCGGGGAGCTGTTTTTT.

The chain joins TRBV11-1 to TRBJ2-5; D could derive from TRBD1 or TRBD2 (5 bases each). The CDR3 length is 14 residues. The germline gives CDR1 SGHAT, CDR2 FQDESV (reference sequence). V lost 7 bases, J lost 5 bases, and 17 bases lay in between. Written as DNA, the CDR3 is TGTGCCAGCAAATTCGGGGCTAGGGGTGAGACCCAGTACTTC. Protein product: CASKFGARGETQYF. Full variable domain (outside the CDR3, taken from reference TRBV11-1 and TRBJ2-5): EAEVAQSPRYKITEKSQAVAFWCDPISGHATLYWYRQILGQGPELLVQFQDESVVDDSQLPKDRFSAERLKGVDSTLKIQPAELGDSAMYLCASKFGARGETQYFGPGTRLLVL.

Worth noting for this clonotype: This may be a read error: a much more frequent sequence differs by one nucleotide. This sequence joins TRBV4-2 and TRBJ2-7; D remains ambiguous. The length of the CDR3 is 12 residues. Germline CDR1 and CDR2: LGHNA and YNFKEQ. Here the CDR3 reads CVSSQVGYEQYF. As DNA, the CDR3 is TGTGTCAGCAGCCAAGTGGGATACGAGCAGTACTTC.

The rearrangement joins TRBV6-1 to TRBJ2-5, with D uncertain. The CDR3 is 13 amino acids. With 4 bases removed from V and 5 bases from J, the gap between germline ends came to 11 bases. The germline gives CDR1 MNHNS, CDR2 SASEGT. The CDR3 sequence: CASSGPNEETQYF. The DNA for the CDR3 is TGTGCCAGCAGTGGTCCGAATGAGGAGACCCAGTACTTC.

This clonotype was counted once. Its ends do not fully match the called genes, so a read error is possible. The chain joins TRBV29-1 to TRBJ2-1; 10 bases fit TRBD2. The CDR3 spans 14 residues. Germline lookup yields CDR1 SQVTM and CDR2 ANQGSEA. The CDR3 nucleotides read TGCAGCGTTGAAGTAGCGGGAGGCTACAATAAGCAGTTCTTC. Residues: CSVEVAGGYNKQFF.

The rearrangement joins TRBV30 to TRBJ1-5; D remains unclear. The CDR3 extends over 14 amino acids. With 1 base removed from V and 2 bases from J, the gap between germline ends came to 9 bases. The V gene's germline CDR1 is GTSNPN and CDR2 SVGIG (reference sequence). This chain's CDR3 is CAWSAGRGNQPQHF. In nucleotides, the CDR3 is TGTGCCTGGAGTGCCGGCAGAGGCAATCAGCCCCAGCATTTT.

Concerning this clonotype itself: A junction boundary mismatches the germline segment, possibly from a read error. V is TRBV5-1 and J is TRBJ2-3, with D tentatively TRBD2 (6 bases). Germline V gene data show CDR1 as SGHRS and CDR2 as YFSETQ. CDR3 length equals 15 residues. As DNA, the CDR3 is TGCGCCAGCAACTTGGGGGGTAGCGGCACAGATACGCAGTATTTT. It is translated as CASNLGGSGTDTQYF. The variable domain in full, with the rest retrieved from reference TRBV5-1 and TRBJ2-3, is KAGVTQTPRYLIKTRGQQVTLSCSPISGHRSVSWYQQTPGQGLQFLFEYFSETQRNKGNFPGRFSGRQFSNSRSEMNVSTLELGDSALYLCASNLGGSGTDTQYFGPGTRLTVL.

V and J are TRBV11-2 and TRBJ2-1, with 12 bases aligning to TRBD2. Looked up from germline, CDR1 is SGHAT and CDR2 is FQNNGV. The CDR3 sequence is 18 residues long. Unmatched junction bases numbered 13, after V lost 3 bases and J lost 7 bases. In nucleotides, the CDR3 is TGTGCCAGCAGCTTCCTAGCGGGAGGGGGGTTTAGGGGTAATGAGCAGTTCTTC. Protein sequence: CASSFLAGGGFRGNEQFF.

The table lists this clonotype with many counts. This chain joins TRBV11-3 and TRBJ2-1; TRBD2 aligns across 11 bases. V gave up 3 bases and J gave up 6 bases; unmatched junction bases: 1. This CDR3 comprises 14 residues. Germline V gene lookup returns CDR1 SGHNT and CDR2 YENEEA. The CDR3 loop is CASSFGLAGNEQFF. CDR3 bases: TGTGCCAGCAGCTTTGGACTAGCGGGCAATGAGCAGTTCTTC.

In regard to this clonotype: One junction end does not reproduce the germline sequence, and a read error may be involved. V gene TRBV11-2 combines with J gene TRBJ2-7; 7 bases fit TRBD1. Germline assignment: CDR1 SGHAT and CDR2 FQNNGV. The CDR3 runs 16 residues. The DNA for the CDR3 is TGTGCCAGGAGCCTCCATGTTGAGGGGGCGGGCTACCAGCAGTACTTC. Translating it yields CARSLHVEGAGYQQYF.

In regard to this clonotype: Given the absence of the conserved phenylalanine or tryptophan at the CDR3 end, a read error is likely. The chain carries TRBV12-3 or TRBV12-4 and TRBJ2-1, with a weak D call TRBD1 (6 bases). The ends were cut back, 5 bases at V and 3 bases at J, with 11 bases in the middle. This CDR3 comprises 14 residues. CDR3 sequence: CASSPGTNYNEQFL. For the CDR3, the DNA is TGTGCCAGCAGTCCGGGGACAAACTACAATGAGCAGTTCCTC.

This clonotype has a count of ten or more. The chain combines TRBV4-1 with TRBJ1-4, with a weak D call TRBD1 (5 bases). CDR1 MGHRA and CDR2 YSYEKL come from the germline V gene. The length of the CDR3 is 15 residues. Trimming shortened V by 3 bases and J by 8 bases, and 16 bases separated the two germline ends. The CDR3 region is CASSQIFGRDEKLFF. Written as DNA, the CDR3 is TGCGCCAGCAGCCAGATCTTCGGGAGGGACGAAAAACTGTTTTTT.

The sample holds a few counts of this clonotype. The CDR3 bases are TGTGCCAGCAGCGCGGGACTAGCGGTCTCCCCGGCCGGGGAGCTGTTTTTT. This gives the protein CASSAGLAVSPAGELFF. The chain is built from TRBV11-2 and TRBJ2-2, with 11 bases that match TRBD2. The CDR3 consists of 17 residues. The V gene end was trimmed by 5 bases and the J gene end by 6 bases; junction bases not matched to a gene: 11. Looked up from germline, CDR1 is SGHAT and CDR2 is FQNNGV. The full variable domain, rest sourced from reference TRBV11-2 and TRBJ2-2, is EAGVAQSPRYKIIEKRQSVAFWCNPISGHATLYWYQQILGQGPKLLIQFQNNGVVDDSQLPKDRFSAERLKGVDSTLKIQPAKLEDSAVYLCASSAGLAVSPAGELFFGEGSRLTVL.